This paragraph reports one TCR beta chain. Original analysis: Reference gene primer amplification yielded estimated nucleated cell counts. Using immunoSEQ multiplex PCR, the repertoire was profiled, and TCRdb retains in-frame clones only, with some absent. Clonal size and the V and J genes are those of that table, whereas D and trimming came from the DNA. The table lists fewer than 300,000 clones, about nine tenths of them singletons. The sample comes from a study of blood T cell repertoires in COVID-19. The wider study: Researchers got acute and convalescent COVID-19 samples from the United States, Italy and Spain. Nucleic acid was either cDNA or gDNA, and it came from T cells, B-cell-depleted T cells, or PBMCs.

Recovered participants had two consecutive negative NP/OP PCR tests, healthcare professional clearance, or symptom resolution. Germline V CDR1 and CDR2: MNHEY, SMNVEV (reference sequence). V was pared by 3 bases and J by 2 bases, with 5 bases between. CDR3 size: 13 residues. This chain uses TRBV27 with TRBJ1-5, with unresolved D. The specimen sequenced was PBMCs or T cells enriched from blood (not recorded which). The receptor was isolated from a woman in her twenties or thirties who had recovered from COVID-19. The CDR3: CASSLSGNQPQHF. CDR3 DNA sequence: TGTGCCAGCAGTTTGTCAGGCAATCAGCCCCAGCATTTT.